These 31 T cell receptor beta chains came from one sample sequenced in a study of blood T cell repertoires in COVID-19. Sequencing was performed with immunoSEQ multiplex PCR; in TCRdb, only in-frame clones are kept and a portion is missing. The sample includes almost 500,000 clones, approximately 91% of them seen just once. Sequencing was performed on PBMCs or T cells enriched from blood (not recorded which). The receptors shown here come from a woman aged 60-75 years who had recovered from COVID-19.

The rearrangement joins TRBV21-1 to TRBJ2-1; the table's D gene call, TRBD1, was not cross checked with the DNA. TRBV21-1 is deemed a pseudogene. The CDR3 extends over 15 amino acids. CDR3 in DNA: TGTGCCAGCAGCAGGGGCGGCCACTCCTACAATGAGCAGTTCTTC. Protein sequence: CASSRGGHSYNEQFF.

The chain couples TRBV6-5 to TRBJ2-1; 8 bases map to TRBD1. This CDR3 has 14 residues. CDR1 MNHEY and CDR2 SVGAGI come from the germline V gene. The junction had 13 bases not matched to a gene; V was cut back by 10 bases and J by 8 bases. This chain's CDR3 is CANGRDRSGYEQFF. The CDR3 nucleotides read TGTGCCAACGGCCGGGACAGGAGTGGATATGAGCAGTTCTTC.

The genes are TRBV24-1 and TRBJ2-1; D may be TRBD2 (5 bases). This CDR3 spans 17 amino acids. Trimming removed 2 bases from V and 0 bases from J, with 13 bases in between. The germline CDR1 and CDR2 sequences are KGHDR and SFDVKD. CDR3 DNA sequence: TGTGCCACCAGTGATTCGTATGGGAGCCGCTCCTACAATGAGCAGTTCTTC. Translation gives CATSDSYGSRSYNEQFF.

The chain has TRBV6-6 and TRBJ1-3, with D possibly being TRBD1 (5 bases). Germline CDR1 MNHNY, CDR2 SVGAGI (reference sequence). The CDR3 is made up of 11 amino acids. The ends were cut back, 6 bases at V and 10 bases at J, with 10 bases in the middle. The CDR3 is CASRREGTIYF. In DNA form, the CDR3 reads TGTGCCAGCAGGAGGGAGGGGACCATATATTTT.

The chain recombines TRBV19 with TRBJ2-3; D might be TRBD1 (6 bases). The V end was cut by 5 bases, the J end by 5 bases, with 14 bases between. Germline CDR1 is LNHDA and CDR2 is SQIVND (reference sequence). The CDR3 covers 14 residues. The CDR3 bases are TGTGCCAGTAGTCCAACAGGGTTCGGAGATACGCAGTATTTT. Amino acids: CASSPTGFGDTQYF.

V gene TRBV2 combines with J gene TRBJ1-6; maybe TRBD1 (6 bases). The CDR3 spans 17 residues. Deletions cut 1 base from V and 6 bases from J, with 16 bases between. The germline gives CDR1 SNHLY, CDR2 FYNNEI. The CDR3 DNA is TGTGCCAGCAGTGAAGAGGCCCAGGGGAGGGGTAATTCACCCCTCCACTTT. This gives the protein CASSEEAQGRGNSPLHF.

This chain connects TRBV19 to TRBJ1-2; 7 bases agree with TRBD1. V trimming: 5 bases; J trimming: 4 bases; junction bases outside the gene matches: 10. Germline V gives CDR1 LNHDA, CDR2 SQIVND (reference sequence). The CDR3 has 15 amino acids. The DNA for the CDR3 is TGTGCCAGTAGTGCAGCGACAGGGACCTTCTATGGCTACACCTTC. Translated: CASSAATGTFYGYTF. Complete variable domain (other parts from reference TRBV19 and TRBJ1-2): DGGITQSPKYLFRKEGQNVTLSCEQNLNHDAMYWYRQDPGQGLRLIYYSQIVNDFQKGDIAEGYSVSREKKESFPLTVTSAQKNPTAFYLCASSAATGTFYGYTFGSGTRLTVV.

This CDR3 is CASSPRGETSSGNTIYF. CDR3 nucleotides: TGTGCCAGCTCTCCCCGGGGGGAAACCTCCTCTGGAAACACCATATATTTT. The chain couples TRBV18 to TRBJ1-3; the D gene is possibly TRBD1 (5 bases). The CDR3 contains 17 residues. CDR1 is KGHSH, CDR2 LQKENI, per germline. Trimming cost V 6 bases and J 0 bases, with 18 bases left between them.

The V gene is TRBV9, the J gene TRBJ1-3; the D is unclear. V lost 4 bases and J 1 base, leaving 9 bases between the germline ends. Germline V CDR1 and CDR2: SGDLS, YYNGEE. The CDR3 has 14 residues. CDR3 bases: TGTGCCAGCAGCAAGGCGGGGTCTGGAAACACCATATATTTT. Encoded protein: CASSKAGSGNTIYF. The full variable domain, completed using reference TRBV9 and TRBJ1-3, is DSGVTQTPKHLITATGQRVTLRCSPRSGDLSVYWYQQSLDQGLQFLIQYYNGEERAKGNILERFSAQQFPDLHSELNLSSLELGDSALYFCASSKAGSGNTIYFGEGSWLTVV.

This CDR3 reads CASSRYATSGGTDTQYF. The CDR3 nucleotides read TGTGCCAGCAGCCGATATGCGACTAGCGGGGGCACAGATACGCAGTATTTT. The V gene is TRBV3-1 (or the pseudogene TRBV3-2), the J gene TRBJ2-3; TRBD2 aligns across 11 bases. Unmatched junction bases numbered 7, after V lost 4 bases and J lost 1 base. Looked up from germline, CDR1 is LGHDT and CDR2 is YNNKEL (reference sequence). This CDR3 has 17 residues.

This chain connects TRBV19 to TRBJ2-2; a possible D gene is TRBD1 (5 bases). V lost 1 base and J 0 bases, leaving 21 bases between the germline ends. The CDR3 is 20 amino acids. CDR1 is LNHDA, CDR2 SQIVND, per germline (reference sequence). Here the CDR3 reads CASSIGVGQGMRSNTGELFF. The CDR3 coding sequence is TGTGCCAGTAGTATAGGAGTGGGGCAGGGAATGCGTTCGAACACCGGGGAGCTGTTTTTT.

This clone was observed a handful of times. This rearrangement joins TRBV4-1 to TRBJ1-2, with TRBD1 matching over 7 bases. V lost 1 base and J lost 3; bases outside the gene matches: 8. In germline, CDR1 is MGHRA, CDR2 YSYEKL. The CDR3 totals 16 residues. The CDR3 DNA is TGCGCCAGCAGCCAAGTCACTCGGGACAGCGACTATGGCTACACCTTC. Translating gives CASSQVTRDSDYGYTF.

The V call is TRBV19, the J call TRBJ2-2; D is uncertain. The CDR3 covers 14 residues. Germline CDR1 reads LNHDA; CDR2 reads SQIVND (reference sequence). Trimming took 5 bases from V and 0 from J, leaving 7 bases between them. Here the CDR3 DNA reads TGTGCCAGTAGTCCACAATCGAACACCGGGGAGCTGTTTTTT. It encodes CASSPQSNTGELFF.

The chain recombines TRBV11-3 with TRBJ2-1; 7 bases are a match to TRBD1. Germline values: CDR1 SGHNT, CDR2 YENEEA. J lost 3 bases, V lost 7 bases, and 15 bases had no gene match. The CDR3 is 17 amino acids. As DNA, the CDR3 is TGTGCCAGCACCCATTTGGGATGGGACAGCGACTACAATGAGCAGTTCTTC. This codes for CASTHLGWDSDYNEQFF.

The rearrangement links TRBV29-1 to TRBJ2-7, with 7 bases fitting TRBD1. Germline CDR1 SQVTM, CDR2 ANQGSEA. V was clipped by 3 bases and J by 6 bases; unmatched bases: 17. The CDR3 totals 16 residues. The CDR3 region has the DNA TGCAGCGTTGATTGGGTTGGCAAAACAGGGGCCCCCGAGCAGTACTTC. It is translated as CSVDWVGKTGAPEQYF.

The gene calls are TRBV5-1 and TRBJ1-4; 7 bases map to TRBD1. Trimming cost V 3 bases and J 7 bases; bases outside gene matches: 9. This CDR3 is 15 amino acids long. Germline V gene data show CDR1 as SGHRS and CDR2 as YFSETQ. In nucleotides, the CDR3 is TGCGCCAGCAGCTCCTGGACAGGCACGGGTGAAAAACTGTTTTTT. Protein sequence: CASSSWTGTGEKLFF.

The chain combines TRBV7-9 with TRBJ1-2; no firm D call. The CDR3 totals 13 residues. Between the trimmed V and J ends, which lost 2 bases and 4 bases, there was a span of 8 bases. From germline, CDR1 is SEHNR and CDR2 FQNEAQ (reference sequence). The CDR3 spells CASSLLAGYGYTF. The CDR3 DNA reads TGTGCCAGCAGCTTACTCGCGGGCTATGGCTACACCTTC.

The genes are TRBV3-1 (or the pseudogene TRBV3-2) and TRBJ1-1, with D maybe TRBD1 (6 bases). From germline, CDR1 is LGHDT and CDR2 YNNKEL (reference sequence). The CDR3 contains 16 residues. Trimming cost V 5 bases and J 5 bases, with 21 bases left between them. As DNA, the CDR3 is TGTGCCAGCAGCTCAAGAGGAGGGGGGGATTGGACTGAAGCTTTCTTT. Encoded protein: CASSSRGGGDWTEAFF.

This clone was detected only once. The CDR3 nucleotides read TGTGCCAGCAGTTACTCCCAGGGGGGTCGCTTGTACGAGCAGTACGTC. It encodes CASSYSQGGRLYEQYV. The rearrangement links TRBV6-6 to TRBJ2-7, with a tentative D call TRBD1 (7 bases). The V gene's germline CDR1 is MNHNY and CDR2 SVGAGI (reference sequence). The CDR3 spans 16 residues. Trimming removed 0 bases from V and 4 bases from J, with 16 bases in between.

The rearrangement uses TRBV11-2 and TRBJ2-7, with 11 positions matching TRBD1. The germline V gene encodes CDR1 SGHAT and CDR2 FQNNGV. V lost 5 bases, J lost 3 bases, and 3 bases stayed unmatched. This CDR3 is 14 amino acids long. CDR3 amino acids: CASSPGTGGYEQYF. The CDR3 DNA is TGTGCCAGCAGCCCCGGGACAGGGGGCTACGAGCAGTACTTC.

This clone was seen a handful of times. The chain's CDR3 is CASSLTGNTEAFF. The CDR3 DNA sequence: TGTGCCAGCAGCTTGACAGGGAACACTGAAGCTTTCTTT. The J gene is TRBJ1-1, the V gene TRBV7-2, with D possibly matching TRBD1 (6 bases). V was cut by 3 bases and J by 1 base, with 6 bases left in between. CDR3 length: 13 residues. Germline assignment: CDR1 SGHTA and CDR2 FQGNSA.

The DNA for the CDR3 is TGTGCCTTTTCCGCAGGGGAAAGGATCACTGAAGCTTTCTTT. Protein: CAFSAGERITEAFF. This chain uses TRBV30 with TRBJ1-1; a possible D gene is TRBD1 (6 bases). V was shortened by 7 bases and J by 4 bases, with 19 bases between the two germline ends. This CDR3 is 14 amino acids long. Germline V gene data show CDR1 as GTSNPN and CDR2 as SVGIG (reference sequence).

V gene TRBV29-1 combines with J gene TRBJ1-5; D possibly corresponds to TRBD1 (5 bases). Germline-derived CDR1 and CDR2 are SQVTM and ANQGSEA. V was pared by 2 bases and J by 1 base, with 18 bases between. The CDR3 has 17 residues. The CDR3 sequence: CSVEPAAGVISNQPQHF. CDR3 bases: TGCAGCGTTGAACCCGCGGCGGGGGTGATCAGCAATCAGCCCCAGCATTTT.

This sequence joins TRBV5-6 and TRBJ2-1; 8 bases line up with TRBD1. J gave up 4 bases and V 0 bases, and 3 bases lay outside the gene matches. Germline CDR1 SGHDT, CDR2 YYEEEE. The CDR3 runs 15 residues. Here the CDR3 reads CASSLVDRVYNEQFF. CDR3 nucleotides: TGTGCCAGCAGCTTGGTGGACAGGGTTTACAATGAGCAGTTCTTC.

The V call is TRBV7-9, the J call TRBJ2-7; TRBD1 matches at 7 bases. The J segment lost 0 bases and the V segment lost 4 bases, leaving 12 bases of the junction unmatched. CDR1 and CDR2 from the germline V gene are SEHNR and FQNEAQ (reference sequence). The CDR3 is 17 residues long. The CDR3 here is CASSSAARQGSSYEQYF. Here the CDR3 DNA reads TGTGCCAGCAGCTCCGCCGCGCGACAGGGAAGCTCCTACGAGCAGTACTTC.

The chain recombines TRBV11-2 with TRBJ1-2; weak D call: TRBD1 (5 bases). Germline assignment: CDR1 SGHAT and CDR2 FQNNGV. Trimming stripped 5 bases from V and 8 bases from J, with 15 bases between. The CDR3 totals 13 residues. CDR3 sequence (DNA): TGTGCCAGCAGCCCAGGGCCAGGCAGGGGCTACACCTTC. Amino acids: CASSPGPGRGYTF.

V and J are TRBV6-6 and TRBJ2-3; D perhaps matches TRBD2 (5 bases). Deletions cut 2 bases from V and 0 bases from J, with 12 bases between. The CDR3 is 16 residues long. CDR1 and CDR2 (germline): MNHNY, SVGAGI (reference sequence). In DNA, the CDR3 is TGTGCCAGCAGTTACCGGGGAAGAACTAGCACAGATACGCAGTATTTT. Translated: CASSYRGRTSTDTQYF.

The chain combines TRBV24-1 with TRBJ1-4; TRBD1 might be the D (5 bases). CDR1 KGHDR and CDR2 SFDVKD come from the germline V gene. This CDR3 region has 13 residues. V was cut by 3 bases and J by 7 bases, with 8 bases left in between. Here the CDR3 reads CATSDRRGEKLFF. DNA of the CDR3: TGTGCCACCAGTGATAGAAGGGGTGAAAAACTGTTTTTT.

The rearrangement uses TRBV13 and TRBJ2-7; D is unclear. V lost 0 bases and J lost 4, with 13 bases in between. The germline CDR1 and CDR2 sequences are PRHDT and FYEKMQ (reference sequence). The CDR3 spans 15 residues. CDR3 sequence reads: CASSLGLHPPYEQYF. The CDR3 region has the DNA TGTGCCAGCAGCTTAGGACTTCATCCCCCGTACGAGCAGTACTTC.

The chain has TRBV19 and TRBJ2-1; the match to TRBD1 covers 7 bases. The CDR3 is 15 amino acids. Germline CDR1 is LNHDA and CDR2 is SQIVND (reference sequence). V was pared by 5 bases and J by 0 bases, with 4 bases of the junction left unmatched. The CDR3 region is CASSARGSSYNEQFF. In DNA form, the CDR3 reads TGTGCCAGTAGTGCCAGGGGGAGCTCCTACAATGAGCAGTTCTTC.

V gene TRBV9 combines with J gene TRBJ1-1; 7 bases are a match to TRBD1. The CDR3 has 15 residues. J lost 3 bases, V lost 4 bases, and 9 bases had no gene match. Germline V gene sequence: CDR1 SGDLS, CDR2 YYNGEE. CDR3 sequence: CASSPQGDRYTEAFF. The CDR3 nucleotides are TGTGCCAGCAGCCCCCAGGGGGACCGTTACACTGAAGCTTTCTTT.